The 5 T cell receptor beta chains below were found in one sample sequenced in a study of CD8 T cells in ankylosing spondylitis. MiXCR, applied by TCRdb to the 5' RACE reads, yields one record per CDR3 protein. The sample has about 360,000 distinct CDR3 sequences, 20% seen once; the top ten hold 10% to 15%. The specimen was blood, either unsorted or a sorted T cell fraction (not recorded which). Receptors originate from a male donor with ankylosing spondylitis or in good health (not recorded which).

The chain couples TRBV27 to TRBJ2-3; D gene ambiguous. CDR1 is MNHEY, CDR2 SMNVEV, per germline (reference sequence). Trimming left V 10 bases short and J 2 bases short, with 13 bases between. The CDR3 is 13 amino acids. The CDR3 region has the DNA TGTGCCACCTATGGGGTACCCACAGATACGCAGTATTTT. Its protein is CATYGVPTDTQYF.

The chain recombines TRBV29-1 with TRBJ2-1, with D tentatively TRBD1 (6 bases). Trimming stripped 5 bases from V and 0 bases from J, with 20 bases between. This CDR3 comprises 17 residues. CDR1 is SQVTM and CDR2 is ANQGSEA in the germline V gene. CDR3 sequence reads: CSVLPGTPNPSYNEQFF. The CDR3 nucleotides are TGCAGCGTTCTCCCGGGGACACCCAATCCCTCCTACAATGAGCAGTTCTTC.

The chain joins TRBV11-3 to TRBJ2-2; no firm D call. Germline CDR1 and CDR2: SGHNT and YENEEA. V lost 6 bases and J lost 0, with 11 bases in between. The CDR3 is made up of 15 amino acids. CDR3 amino acids: CASSPRQSNTGELFF. The CDR3, as DNA: TGTGCCAGCAGTCCCCGACAATCGAACACCGGGGAGCTGTTTTTT.

The chain recombines TRBV2 with TRBJ2-2, with TRBD2 matching over 9 bases. Trimming took 6 bases from V and 5 from J; bases not matched to a gene: 7. CDR3 length: 15 residues. Germline V lookup: CDR1 SNHLY, CDR2 FYNNEI. The CDR3 coding sequence is TGTGCCAGCAGCGGCGGGGGGGCGATTACCGGGGAGCTGTTTTTT. Amino acids: CASSGGGAITGELFF.

This clonotype was picked up many times. This chain connects TRBV9 to TRBJ2-2; TRBD2 aligns across 12 bases. This CDR3 has 16 amino acids. Germline V lookup: CDR1 SGDLS, CDR2 YYNGEE. After removal of 4 bases from V and 3 bases from J, the junction contained 4 bases not matched to a gene. CDR3 nucleotides: TGTGCCAGCAGCCCTAGCGGGGGGGCCGACACCGGGGAGCTGTTTTTT. It specifies CASSPSGGADTGELFF.